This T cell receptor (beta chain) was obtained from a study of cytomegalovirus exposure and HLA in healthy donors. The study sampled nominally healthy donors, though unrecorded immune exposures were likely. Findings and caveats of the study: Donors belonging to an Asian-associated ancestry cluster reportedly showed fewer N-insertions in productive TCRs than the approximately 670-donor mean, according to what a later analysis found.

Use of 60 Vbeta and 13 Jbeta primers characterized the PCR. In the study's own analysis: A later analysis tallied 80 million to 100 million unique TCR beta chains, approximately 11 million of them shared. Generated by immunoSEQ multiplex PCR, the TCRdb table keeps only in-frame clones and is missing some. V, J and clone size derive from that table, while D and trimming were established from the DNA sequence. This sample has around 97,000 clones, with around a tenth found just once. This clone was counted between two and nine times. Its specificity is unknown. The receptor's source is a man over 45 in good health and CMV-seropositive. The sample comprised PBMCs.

This CDR3 reads CASSLGLTGVLDEQYF. DNA for the CDR3: TGTGCCAGCAGCTTAGGCCTAACAGGGGTGTTAGACGAGCAGTACTTC. The rearrangement uses TRBV7-9 and TRBJ2-7, with 7 nucleotides matching TRBD1. After removal of 1 base from V and 5 bases from J, the junction contained 11 bases not matched to a gene. Germline V lookup: CDR1 SEHNR, CDR2 FQNEAQ (reference sequence). The CDR3 sequence is 16 residues long.